These 23 T cell receptor beta chains originate from one sample sequenced in a study of blood T cells in healthy people across ages. The use of a sample-barcoded 5' primer and a J-beta primer mix characterized a second PCR of 7 to 11 cycles. TCRdb redid the calling of the 5' RACE reads with MiXCR, one entry per CDR3 protein. The data contain about 1 million distinct CDR3 sequences, 35% to 50% of them seen just once; the ten biggest clones take up approximately 19%. The material sequenced was blood. Receptor source: a woman aged 55-69 years in good health.

This chain connects TRBV12-5 to TRBJ1-1, with unresolved D. Per the germline V gene, CDR1 is LGHNT and CDR2 is FRNRAP. Between the trimmed V and J ends, which lost 0 bases and 1 base, there was a span of 6 bases. This CDR3 region has 14 residues. The CDR3 sequence: CASGLVRENTEAFF. The CDR3, as DNA: TGTGCTAGTGGTTTGGTTAGGGAGAACACTGAAGCTTTCTTT.

In the case of this clonotype: At one boundary the junction diverges from the germline segment, which might be a read error. The J gene is TRBJ2-1, the V gene TRBV20-1; D not certain. This CDR3 comprises 15 residues. CDR1 DFQATT and CDR2 SNEGSKA come from the germline V gene (reference sequence). The CDR3 region is CSAERPEGSYNELFF. CDR3 sequence (DNA): TGCAGTGCTGAGAGACCGGAAGGCTCCTACAATGAGCTGTTCTTC.

J is TRBJ1-1 and V is TRBV28; possible D gene TRBD1, 6 bases. The CDR3 runs to 13 residues. CDR1 is MDHEN, CDR2 SYDVKM, per germline. Trimming shortened V by 5 bases and J by 11 bases, and 18 bases separated the two germline ends. The CDR3 here is CASSRDILRPAFF. The DNA for the CDR3 is TGTGCCAGCAGTAGGGACATCCTTAGACCGGCTTTCTTT.

This clonotype has a handful of counts. The chain carries TRBV20-1 and TRBJ1-4; the D is unclear. From germline, CDR1 is DFQATT and CDR2 SNEGSKA (reference sequence). The CDR3 totals 13 residues. The germline V and J ends were trimmed by 3 bases and 7 bases, with 12 bases remaining between them. The CDR3 DNA reads as TGCAGTGCTAGTGAAGATAGGCCTGAAAAACTGTTTTTT. It translates to CSASEDRPEKLFF.

The gene calls are TRBV3-1 and TRBJ2-1; D is unresolved. The CDR3 contains 15 residues. The germline CDR1 and CDR2 sequences are LGHDT and YNNKEL (reference sequence). Trimming left V 1 base short and J 1 base short, with 8 bases between. The CDR3 loop reads CASSQVGQSYNEQFF. The CDR3 bases are TGTGCCAGCAGCCAAGTAGGTCAATCCTACAATGAGCAGTTCTTC.

The chain has TRBV23-1 and TRBJ2-5; a possible D gene is TRBD1 (6 bases). TRBV23-1 is reported as an ORF; its role is uncertain. V was shortened by 8 bases and J by 0 bases, with 7 bases between the two germline ends. CDR3 length equals 12 residues. Here the CDR3 reads CASDRNQETQYF. The CDR3 coding sequence is TGCGCCAGCGACAGGAACCAAGAGACCCAGTACTTC.

The rearrangement uses TRBV10-3 and TRBJ1-2, with 7 positions matching TRBD1. The V gene's germline CDR1 is ENHRY and CDR2 SYGVKD. The CDR3 contains 14 residues. With 7 bases clipped from V and 4 bases from J, the junction kept 9 bases outside the gene matches. CDR3 nucleotide sequence: TGTGCCATCAAGGGGGCACGGGAAGGCTATGGCTACACCTTC. Translated, it gives CAIKGAREGYGYTF.

This clonotype came up a few times. The chain carries TRBV7-2 and TRBJ2-1, with D maybe TRBD1 (5 bases). With 5 bases removed from V and 3 bases from J, the gap between germline ends came to 14 bases. CDR1 SGHTA and CDR2 FQGNSA come from the germline V gene. The CDR3 length is 15 residues. The CDR3 DNA follows: TGTGCCAGCAGCCCAGTGGGGCTAGACTACAATGAGCAGTTCTTC. Its translation is CASSPVGLDYNEQFF. The entire variable domain, with the rest obtained from reference TRBV7-2 and TRBJ2-1, is as follows: GAGVSQSPSNKVTEKGKDVELRCDPISGHTALYWYRQSLGQGLEFLIYFQGNSAPDKSGLPSDRFSAERTGGSVSTLTIQRTQQEDSAVYLCASSPVGLDYNEQFFGPGTRLTVL.

V gene TRBV20-1 combines with J gene TRBJ2-1; D gene ambiguous. Deletions cut 3 bases from V and 4 bases from J, with 7 bases between. There are 12 residues in the CDR3. CDR1 and CDR2 from the germline V gene are DFQATT and SNEGSKA (reference sequence). In nucleotides, the CDR3 is TGCAGTGCTAGGTTCCTATACAATGAGCAGTTCTTC. Translated: CSARFLYNEQFF.

The chain carries TRBV11-2 and TRBJ2-1; perhaps TRBD2 as D (8 bases). V lost 5 bases and J lost 13, with 21 bases in between. The CDR3 has 14 amino acids. Per the germline V gene, CDR1 is SGHAT and CDR2 is FQNNGV. CDR3 amino acids: CASSRQGSGETQFF. In DNA form, the CDR3 reads TGTGCCAGCAGCCGACAGGGTAGCGGGGAGACCCAGTTCTTC.

The V and J genes are TRBV7-9 and TRBJ2-1; D is tentatively TRBD1 or TRBD2 (5 bases each). Deletions cut 1 base from V and 0 bases from J, with 13 bases between. The germline V gene encodes CDR1 SEHNR and CDR2 FQNEAQ (reference sequence). The CDR3 contains 17 residues. The CDR3 loop is CASSLVGETSSYNEQFF. CDR3 sequence (DNA): TGTGCCAGCAGCTTAGTGGGGGAGACGTCCTCCTACAATGAGCAGTTCTTC.

The chain joins TRBV29-1 to TRBJ2-1; 9 nucleotides line up with TRBD1. The DNA matches TRBJ2-7 better at its end, which makes the J call doubtful. The CDR3 runs 15 residues. Germline loops: CDR1 SQVTM, CDR2 ANQGSEA. This CDR3 is CSALGTGRSYNEQYF. CDR3 DNA: TGCAGCGCCCTAGGGACAGGGAGGTCCTACAATGAGCAGTACTTC.

V gene TRBV13 combines with J gene TRBJ2-1; the D gene is possibly TRBD1 (6 bases). The CDR3 covers 15 residues. V was clipped by 5 bases and J by 0 bases, with 11 bases between them. Germline CDR1 is PRHDT and CDR2 is FYEKMQ (reference sequence). CDR3 DNA sequence: TGTGCCAGCAGCCTGGACAGATTCTCCTACAATGAGCAGTTCTTC. Residues: CASSLDRFSYNEQFF.

This chain uses TRBV24-1 with TRBJ2-7, with unresolved D. CDR3 length: 14 residues. V was pared by 3 bases and J by 9 bases, with 17 bases between. Germline V gene data show CDR1 as KGHDR and CDR2 as SFDVKD. CDR3 in DNA: TGTGCCACCAGTGATCCGGACGGCACAGATACGCAGTACTTC. As protein: CATSDPDGTDTQYF.

The chain combines TRBV30 with TRBJ2-1, with 16 bases fitting TRBD2. This CDR3 region has 14 residues. The J segment lost 12 bases and the V segment lost 8 bases, leaving 10 bases of the junction unmatched. Germline CDR1 and CDR2: GTSNPN and SVGIG (reference sequence). The CDR3 spells CASSGTSGRDGQFF. DNA for the CDR3: TGTGCCAGCTCCGGGACTAGCGGGAGGGATGGGCAGTTCTTC.

This clonotype has more than one count but fewer than ten. The chain recombines TRBV20-1 with TRBJ2-7, with 13 nucleotides matching TRBD2. The germline V gene encodes CDR1 DFQATT and CDR2 SNEGSKA (reference sequence). The CDR3 runs to 14 residues. Trimming at V came to 6 bases and at J to 4 bases, leaving 6 bases not matched to a gene. The CDR3 region has the DNA TGCAGTGCCACAGGACTAGCGGGAGTTTACGAGCAGTACTTC. Translation: CSATGLAGVYEQYF.

This clonotype has only a few counts. The chain links TRBV29-1 to TRBJ2-5; 7 bases match TRBD2. CDR3 length equals 12 residues. CDR1 and CDR2 from the germline V gene are SQVTM and ANQGSEA. The CDR3 bases are TGCAGTGGGTGCTCAGCGGGGCAGACCCAGTACTTC. The encoded protein is CSGCSAGQTQYF.

The chain uses TRBV7-9 and TRBJ2-5; D remains ambiguous. From germline, CDR1 is SEHNR and CDR2 FQNEAQ (reference sequence). Trimming shortened V by 6 bases and J by 1 base, and 15 bases separated the two germline ends. This CDR3 comprises 15 residues. Here the CDR3 reads CASSSPTVSQETQYF. CDR3 DNA: TGTGCCAGCAGTTCACCGACGGTGTCCCAAGAGACCCAGTACTTC. Looking up the rest from reference TRBV7-9 and TRBJ2-5 gives the full variable domain: DTGVSQNPRHKITKRGQNVTFRCDPISEHNRLYWYRQTLGQGPEFLTYFQNEAQLEKSRLLSDRFSAERPKGSFSTLEIQRTEQGDSAMYLCASSSPTVSQETQYFGPGTRLLVL.

The chain combines TRBV7-9 with TRBJ1-1, with D perhaps TRBD1 (5 bases). In germline, CDR1 is SEHNR, CDR2 FQNEAQ (reference sequence). Trimming pared 4 bases from V and 1 base from J, leaving 13 bases between. This CDR3 spans 15 amino acids. The CDR3 DNA is TGTGCCAGCAGCTCCTCCGGGACGGGGAACACTGAAGCTTTCTTT. It specifies CASSSSGTGNTEAFF.

The table lists this clonotype with a few counts. The chain employs TRBV20-1 and TRBJ1-2; a possible D gene is TRBD1 (6 bases). V was pared by 4 bases and J by 1 base, with 13 bases between. The CDR3 is 14 residues long. The germline V gene has CDR1 DFQATT and CDR2 SNEGSKA (reference sequence). CDR3 bases: TGCAGTGCTAAGCAGGGACAACTTAACTATGGCTACACCTTC. It encodes CSAKQGQLNYGYTF.

The DNA for the CDR3 is TGCAGTGCGAGATCGGACAGAGAGAACACTGAAGCTTTCTTT. Its protein product is CSARSDRENTEAFF. The J gene is TRBJ1-1, the V gene TRBV20-1; D may be TRBD1 (6 bases). Germline V gene lookup returns CDR1 DFQATT and CDR2 SNEGSKA (reference sequence). The length of the CDR3 is 14 residues. V gave up 6 bases and J gave up 1 base, with 15 bases separating them.

The J gene is TRBJ2-1, the V gene TRBV28; TRBD2 is a possible D gene (6 bases). Germline CDR1 is MDHEN and CDR2 is SYDVKM. Deletions cut 8 bases from V and 3 bases from J, with 17 bases between. There are 15 residues in the CDR3. This chain's CDR3 is CASRHTGVGYNEQFF. In nucleotides, the CDR3 is TGTGCCAGCCGACATACGGGAGTGGGCTACAATGAGCAGTTCTTC.

The genes are TRBV3-1 and TRBJ2-5; 9 bases line up with TRBD2. The CDR3 length is 15 residues. The V gene end was trimmed by 4 bases and the J gene end by 11 bases; junction bases not matched to a gene: 14. In germline, CDR1 is LGHDT, CDR2 YNNKEL (reference sequence). The CDR3 spells CASSPGPSGTSQQYF. The CDR3, as DNA: TGTGCCAGCAGCCCCGGGCCTAGCGGGACCTCCCAGCAGTACTTC.